A single sample gave rise to the 2 T cell receptor beta chains below, sequenced in a study of T cells in Graves' hyperthyroidism and ophthalmopathy. RNA transcripts yielded amplified TCR beta CDR3 regions. Primed by the HTBI set, a first-round RT-PCR was run on the TCR CDR3. TCRdb reanalysed the multiplex PCR reads using MiXCR and keeps one entry per CDR3 protein. The profile shows approximately 530,000 distinct CDR3 sequences, 16% of them singletons. Sequencing was performed on blood. All receptors come from a woman aged 18-29 years with Graves' hyperthyroidism.

The chain has TRBV18 and TRBJ2-2; 8 bases line up with TRBD2. The V gene end was trimmed by 5 bases and the J gene end by 7 bases; junction bases not matched to a gene: 6. Germline CDR1 and CDR2: KGHSH and LQKENI. The CDR3 covers 14 residues. The CDR3 DNA reads as TGTGCCAGCTCATCTGAACTAGCGGACGGGGAGCTGTTTTTT. Translating gives CASSSELADGELFF.

The V call is TRBV12-3 or TRBV12-4, the J call TRBJ2-2, with TRBD2 identical over 7 bases. This CDR3 is 14 amino acids long. V gave up 7 bases and J gave up 3 bases; unmatched junction bases: 5. The CDR3 DNA follows: TGTGCCAGCAAGACTAGCTTAGACACCGGGGAGCTGTTTTTT. Its protein is CASKTSLDTGELFF.